Given below is one T cell receptor (beta chain) in context. What it binds is unknown. 60 Vbeta and 13 Jbeta primers were used in PCR. Here immunoSEQ multiplex PCR was the method, and the copy in TCRdb shows in-frame clones only, minus some. The repertoire consists of approximately 220,000 clones, with around four fifths occurring once and the leading ten covering roughly 0.71%. The V gene end was trimmed by 10 bases and the J gene end by 0 bases; junction bases not matched to a gene: 12. CDR1 and CDR2 (germline): MNHNS, SASEGT. The CDR3 totals 15 residues. This entry comes from a study of cytomegalovirus exposure and HLA in healthy donors. Study as a whole: Unique TCR beta sequences numbering 95 million to 130 million came from around 180 million T cells in an earlier analysis.

Study outcomes and limitations: Certain indistinguishable V segments, among them TRBV6-2 and TRBV6-3, were excluded. The authors reported that TCR beta sequences could predict HLA-A and HLA-B alleles. These predictions were accurate for most subjects in the first cohort. A missense variant in DCLRE1C was later tied to TCR beta V- and J-gene trimming.

The clonotype originates from a boy aged 2 to 9 in good health and CMV-seronegative. The specimen was PBMCs. V and J are TRBV6-1 and TRBJ2-7; 7 bases are shared with TRBD2. CDR3 in DNA: TGTGCCACCCACCCGGGGGGTTTCAGCTCCTACGAGCAGTACTTC. Its protein product is CATHPGGFSSYEQYF.